The next 15 T cell receptor beta chains were all read from a single sample in a study of cytomegalovirus exposure and HLA in healthy donors. The PCR made use of 60 Vbeta and 13 Jbeta primers. Only in-frame clones appear in the TCRdb table, and some are missing; sequencing was by immunoSEQ multiplex PCR. The sample yields around 170,000 clones, over 70% seen once. The specimen sequenced was PBMCs. The receptors were sampled from a man between 18 and 35 years old in good health and CMV-seronegative.

The V gene is TRBV16, the J gene TRBJ1-4, with D tentatively TRBD1 (6 bases). The CDR3 is made up of 15 amino acids. V was trimmed by 1 base and J by 7 bases, leaving 13 bases between them. Per the germline V gene, CDR1 is KGHSY and CDR2 is FQNENV. The chain's CDR3 is CASSQFRGAGEKLFF. The CDR3 bases are TGTGCCAGCAGCCAATTTCGGGGGGCCGGTGAAAAACTGTTTTTT.

V is TRBV7-2 and J is TRBJ2-7; TRBD2 agrees at 16 bases. The V gene's germline CDR1 is SGHTA and CDR2 FQGNSA. Trimming took 5 bases from V and 10 from J; bases not matched to a gene: 11. CDR3 length equals 16 residues. The CDR3 loop reads CASSPSPGLAGGPQYF. The CDR3 DNA is TGTGCCAGCAGCCCTAGCCCGGGACTAGCGGGAGGGCCCCAGTACTTC.

About this clone itself: The identical CDR3 is also encoded by other nucleotide sequences in the sample. The gene calls are TRBV30 and TRBJ1-6; 7 bases are shared with TRBD1. Germline CDR1 reads GTSNPN; CDR2 reads SVGIG (reference sequence). The CDR3 has 13 residues. The V gene end was trimmed by 0 bases and the J gene end by 7 bases; junction bases not matched to a gene: 0. CDR3 sequence reads: CAWSVQGNSPLHF. DNA of the CDR3: TGTGCCTGGAGTGTACAGGGGAATTCACCCCTCCACTTT.

The rearrangement uses TRBV7-2 and TRBJ2-1; tentative D call: TRBD2 (5 bases). V shed 2 bases and J shed 2 bases, with 7 bases lying between them. The CDR3 runs 14 residues. Germline V gene lookup returns CDR1 SGHTA and CDR2 FQGNSA. The CDR3 here is CASSLTGTYNEQFF. The CDR3 DNA follows: TGTGCCAGCAGCTTAACCGGGACCTACAATGAGCAGTTCTTC.

This chain joins TRBV9 and TRBJ2-1; TRBD2 aligns across 8 bases. J lost 0 bases, V lost 7 bases, and 6 bases had no gene match. In germline, CDR1 is SGDLS, CDR2 YYNGEE. The CDR3 has 15 residues. This CDR3 reads CASGIAGSSYNEQFF. The CDR3 DNA is TGTGCCAGCGGAATAGCGGGGAGCTCCTACAATGAGCAGTTCTTC.

The chain has TRBV7-8 and TRBJ1-6; 8 bases fit TRBD1. CDR3 length equals 15 residues. J was trimmed by 3 bases and V by 6 bases; bases with no gene match: 4. Germline V gene sequence: CDR1 SGHVS, CDR2 FQNEAQ. This CDR3 is CASRAGQGYNSPLHF. The CDR3 nucleotides are TGTGCCAGCAGAGCAGGACAGGGCTATAATTCACCCCTCCACTTT.

This clone has more than one count but fewer than ten. The chain employs TRBV2 and TRBJ2-7; 7 bases align to TRBD1. Losses at the gene ends were 8 bases for V and 4 bases for J; bases not matched to a gene: 11. The CDR3 is 14 amino acids. Germline CDR1 reads SNHLY; CDR2 reads FYNNEI. The CDR3 reads CASGTASSQYEQYF. The CDR3 DNA is TGTGCCAGCGGGACAGCCTCTTCTCAATACGAGCAGTACTTC.

The J gene is TRBJ2-7, the V gene TRBV7-9; D is perhaps TRBD2 (5 bases). V lost 5 bases and J lost 6, with 14 bases in between. From germline, CDR1 is SEHNR and CDR2 FQNEAQ (reference sequence). This CDR3 spans 13 amino acids. For the CDR3, the DNA is TGTGCCAGCAGCCCCGGTGCAGGAGGCGAGCAGTACTTC. This codes for CASSPGAGGEQYF. Combining the CDR3 with reference TRBV7-9 and TRBJ2-7 gives the whole variable domain DTGVSQNPRHKITKRGQNVTFRCDPISEHNRLYWYRQTLGQGPEFLTYFQNEAQLEKSRLLSDRFSAERPKGSFSTLEIQRTEQGDSAMYLCASSPGAGGEQYFGPGTRLTVT.

The rearrangement uses TRBV28 and TRBJ2-5, with TRBD1 matching over 7 bases. Germline values: CDR1 MDHEN, CDR2 SYDVKM. This CDR3 is built from 14 residues. J gave up 5 bases and V 6 bases, and 9 bases lay outside the gene matches. In DNA form, the CDR3 reads TGTGCCAGCAGCCCTAGGGGGCTGGAGGAGACCCAGTACTTC. Translating gives CASSPRGLEETQYF.

This clone showed up just once. The chain uses TRBV14 and TRBJ2-7; perhaps TRBD2 as D (6 bases). The CDR3 loop spans 13 amino acids. Germline V CDR1 and CDR2: SGHDN, FVKESK. With 0 bases removed from V and 7 bases from J, the gap between germline ends came to 10 bases. The CDR3 nucleotides read TGTGCCAGCAGCCAAGAGATGGGGGGAGAGCAGTACTTC. It yields the protein CASSQEMGGEQYF.

The chain employs TRBV4-3 and TRBJ1-1; the D gene is possibly TRBD1 (5 bases). The V end was cut by 4 bases, the J end by 1 base, with 13 bases between. The germline CDR1 and CDR2 sequences are LGHNA and YSLEER. The CDR3 is made up of 15 amino acids. CDR3 loop: CASSPTDRGNTEAFF. DNA for the CDR3: TGCGCCAGCAGCCCCACCGATAGGGGGAACACTGAAGCTTTCTTT.

The rearrangement uses TRBV6-1 and TRBJ2-2, with D possibly TRBD2 on 6 matching bases. The CDR3 sequence is 14 residues long. Germline values: CDR1 MNHNS, CDR2 SASEGT. V was cut by 2 bases and J by 4 bases, with 8 bases left in between. The DNA of the CDR3 is TGTGCCAGCAGTGAATGGCGGGGCACCGGGGAGCTGTTTTTT. It translates to CASSEWRGTGELFF.

The chain uses TRBV6-1 and TRBJ1-1; TRBD1 aligns across 8 bases. Germline values: CDR1 MNHNS, CDR2 SASEGT. V was clipped by 7 bases and J by 4 bases; unmatched bases: 8. The CDR3 totals 14 residues. CDR3 nucleotides: TGTGCCAGCATCGGACAGGGAGGGGTCACTGAAGCTTTCTTT. Protein product: CASIGQGGVTEAFF.

The chain combines TRBV14 with TRBJ1-2; D unresolved. The CDR3 has 13 residues. The germline V gene has CDR1 SGHDN and CDR2 FVKESK. Trimming stripped 4 bases from V and 1 base from J, with 7 bases between. The DNA of the CDR3 is TGTGCCAGCAGCCGGAGCTTTAACTATGGCTACACCTTC. Translating gives CASSRSFNYGYTF. The whole variable domain, remainder taken from reference TRBV14 and TRBJ1-2, is EAGVTQFPSHSVIEKGQTVTLRCDPISGHDNLYWYRRVMGKEIKFLLHFVKESKQDESGMPNNRFLAERTGGTYSTLKVQPAELEDSGVYFCASSRSFNYGYTFGSGTRLTVV.

The rearrangement uses TRBV9 and TRBJ2-2, with a weak D call TRBD2 (5 bases). The V end lost 5 bases, the J end lost 6 bases, and 5 bases lay between the germline ends. Germline V gene sequence: CDR1 SGDLS, CDR2 YYNGEE. The CDR3 sequence is 11 residues long. CDR3 bases: TGTGCCAGCAGGGGAGCCGGGGAGCTGTTTTTT. Translating gives CASRGAGELFF. Drawing the rest from reference TRBV9 and TRBJ2-2, the complete variable domain is DSGVTQTPKHLITATGQRVTLRCSPRSGDLSVYWYQQSLDQGLQFLIQYYNGEERAKGNILERFSAQQFPDLHSELNLSSLELGDSALYFCASRGAGELFFGEGSRLTVL.